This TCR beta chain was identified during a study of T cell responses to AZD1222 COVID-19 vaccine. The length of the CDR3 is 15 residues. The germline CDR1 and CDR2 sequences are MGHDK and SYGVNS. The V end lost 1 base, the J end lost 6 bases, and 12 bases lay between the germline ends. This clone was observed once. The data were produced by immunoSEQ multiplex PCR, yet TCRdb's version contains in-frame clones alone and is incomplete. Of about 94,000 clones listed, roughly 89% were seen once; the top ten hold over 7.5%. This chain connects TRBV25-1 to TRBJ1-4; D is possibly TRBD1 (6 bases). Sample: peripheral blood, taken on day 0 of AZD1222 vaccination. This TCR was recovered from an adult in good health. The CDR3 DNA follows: TGTGCCAGCAGTGAATTGAGCGCAGGGGATGAAAAACTGTTTTTT. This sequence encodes CASSELSAGDEKLFF.